This TCR beta chain was captured in a study of cytomegalovirus exposure and HLA in healthy donors. PCR employed 60 Vbeta and 13 Jbeta primers. Assay: immunoSEQ multiplex PCR; the TCRdb copy retains only in-frame clones and omits some. The profile shows approximately 130,000 clones, 75% to 90% of them singletons. Trimming took off 6 bases at V and 5 bases at J, with 10 bases between the two ends. CDR3 length: 12 amino acids. The germline gives CDR1 MDHEN, CDR2 SYDVKM. V is TRBV28 and J is TRBJ2-5, with unresolved D. The sequence was obtained from a woman between 40 and 50 years old in good health and CMV-seronegative. The sample comprised PBMCs. The CDR3 spells CASRTLVETQYF. CDR3 DNA: TGTGCCAGCAGGACTCTAGTTGAGACCCAGTACTTC.